This T cell receptor (beta chain) stems from a study of CD8 T cells in Susac syndrome. Study-level background: The Susac syndrome patients were therapy-naive, on corticosteroids, or on intravenous immunoglobulin alone at blood draw.

CDR1 SGHTA and CDR2 FQGNSA come from the germline V gene. The CDR3 length is 15 residues. V lost 0 bases, J lost 1 base, and 9 bases lay in between. RNA totalling roughly 0.45 to 1 ug underwent reverse transcription with random hexamers. With immunoSEQ multiplex PCR, TCR beta CDR3 was amplified across 54 Vbeta and 13 Jbeta. Each CDR3 protein is one row after TCRdb ran MiXCR on the immunoSEQ multiplex PCR reads. The sample includes 71,000 or so distinct CDR3 sequences, 90% to 95% seen only once; the top ten take 0.15%. TEMRA cells were enriched by FACS, while CD8+ and CD4+ T cells were obtained through a negative isolation that was performed magnetically.

The specimen sequenced was CD4+ T cells from PBMCs. The receptor was derived from a human donor with Susac syndrome. V is TRBV7-2 and J is TRBJ2-5; D possibly matches TRBD1 or TRBD2 (5 bases each). The CDR3 here is CASSLARGTQETQYF. The DNA for the CDR3 is TGTGCCAGCAGCTTAGCGAGGGGAACCCAAGAGACCCAGTACTTC.